These 12 T cell receptor beta chains were sequenced from one sample in a study of cytomegalovirus exposure and HLA in healthy donors. Primers for the PCR totalled 60 Vbeta and 13 Jbeta. Some clones are missing from TCRdb's copy, which holds only in-frame ones; the method was immunoSEQ multiplex PCR. The sample includes over 50,000 clones, around 80% of them seen just once. Source material: PBMCs. These TCRs come from a man aged 45-60 years in good health and CMV-seropositive.

This clone was picked up a small number of times. The V and J genes are TRBV6-5 and TRBJ2-7; the match to TRBD1 covers 7 bases. Germline CDR1 is MNHEY and CDR2 is SVGAGI. Trimming took 0 bases from V and 1 from J; bases not matched to a gene: 3. The CDR3 totals 15 residues. CDR3: CASSYSTGWSYEQYF. The CDR3 DNA follows: TGTGCCAGCAGTTACTCGACAGGGTGGTCCTACGAGCAGTACTTC.

V and J are TRBV10-2 and TRBJ2-1, with unresolved D. This CDR3 comprises 15 residues. Trimming took off 2 bases at V and 2 bases at J, with 10 bases between the two ends. CDR1 is WSHSY, CDR2 SAAADI, per germline. The CDR3 DNA is TGCGCCAGCAGTGAGGTGGTAGCTGCCTACAATGAGCAGTTCTTC. This encodes CASSEVVAAYNEQFF.

The CDR3 DNA sequence: TGTGCCAGCAGTTTCGACAGCGATTATCAGCCCCAGCATTTT. Translated, it gives CASSFDSDYQPQHF. The chain uses TRBV28 and TRBJ1-5; D may be TRBD1 (5 bases). The germline V gene encodes CDR1 MDHEN and CDR2 SYDVKM. The CDR3 runs to 14 residues. Trimming pared 3 bases from V and 5 bases from J, leaving 11 bases between. Looking up the rest from reference TRBV28 and TRBJ1-5 gives the full variable domain: DVKVTQSSRYLVKRTGEKVFLECVQDMDHENMFWYRQDPGLGLRLIYFSYDVKMKEKGDIPEGYSVSREKKERFSLILESASTNQTSMYLCASSFDSDYQPQHFGDGTRLSIL.

This chain links TRBV28 with TRBJ2-5; D remains unclear. The V gene's germline CDR1 is MDHEN and CDR2 SYDVKM. The CDR3 runs to 16 residues. V lost 3 bases, J lost 2 bases, and 16 bases lay in between. For the CDR3, the DNA is TGTGCCAGCAGTTTCCCCGCTCAGGAAAATCAAGAGACCCAGTACTTC. Amino acids: CASSFPAQENQETQYF. The full variable domain, in which reference TRBV28 and TRBJ2-5 provide the parts outside the CDR3, is DVKVTQSSRYLVKRTGEKVFLECVQDMDHENMFWYRQDPGLGLRLIYFSYDVKMKEKGDIPEGYSVSREKKERFSLILESASTNQTSMYLCASSFPAQENQETQYFGPGTRLLVL.

The V gene is TRBV6-6, the J gene TRBJ1-1; TRBD1 aligns across 8 bases. Germline V gene sequence: CDR1 MNHNY, CDR2 SVGAGI (reference sequence). The CDR3 loop spans 15 amino acids. Germline trimming cut 6 bases from V and 0 bases from J; bases unmatched to any gene: 6. CDR3 loop: CASRGGTGLNTEAFF. The CDR3 bases are TGTGCCAGCAGGGGGGGGACAGGCTTGAACACTGAAGCTTTCTTT.

The chain is built from TRBV7-2 and TRBJ2-5; 7 bases match TRBD2. The J call may be incorrect, as the DNA end agrees better with TRBJ2-7. CDR1 is SGHTA and CDR2 is FQGNSA in the germline V gene. CDR3 size: 14 residues. CDR3 coding DNA: TGTGCCAGCAGCCCCCGGACTAGGGGCTACGAGCAGTACTTC. This translates into CASSPRTRGYEQYF.

This rearrangement joins TRBV7-2 to TRBJ2-5, with 12 bases fitting TRBD2. The CDR3 is made up of 16 amino acids. Losses at the gene ends were 3 bases for V and 5 bases for J; bases not matched to a gene: 7. Germline assignment: CDR1 SGHTA and CDR2 FQGNSA. The CDR3: CASSFLAGGGGETQYF. DNA of the CDR3: TGTGCCAGCAGCTTCCTAGCGGGAGGGGGCGGGGAGACCCAGTACTTC. Looking up the rest from reference TRBV7-2 and TRBJ2-5 gives the full variable domain: GAGVSQSPSNKVTEKGKDVELRCDPISGHTALYWYRQSLGQGLEFLIYFQGNSAPDKSGLPSDRFSAERTGGSVSTLTIQRTQQEDSAVYLCASSFLAGGGGETQYFGPGTRLLVL.

The chain joins TRBV6-1 to TRBJ1-1; D not resolved. Germline V lookup: CDR1 MNHNS, CDR2 SASEGT. The CDR3 runs to 14 residues. With 5 bases removed from V and 4 bases from J, the gap between germline ends came to 14 bases. CDR3 sequence: CASSSIRSPTEAFF. The CDR3 DNA sequence: TGTGCCAGCAGTTCCATTCGGTCCCCCACTGAAGCTTTCTTT.

The V gene is TRBV6-6, the J gene TRBJ1-4, with D perhaps TRBD1 (5 bases). CDR3 size: 14 residues. In germline, CDR1 is MNHNY, CDR2 SVGAGI (reference sequence). V was cut by 5 bases and J by 7 bases, with 14 bases left in between. The CDR3 DNA follows: TGTGCCAGCAGTCTGACAGCGCTCCGTGAAAAACTGTTTTTT. Amino acid sequence: CASSLTALREKLFF.

The chain employs TRBV11-2 and TRBJ2-5; 13 bases align to TRBD2. The V gene end was trimmed by 4 bases and the J gene end by 3 bases; junction bases not matched to a gene: 5. CDR1 is SGHAT, CDR2 FQNNGV, per germline. The CDR3 runs to 16 residues. The CDR3 DNA is TGTGCCAGCAGCTCCACCGGGACTAGCGGGGAAGAGACCCAGTACTTC. Protein: CASSSTGTSGEETQYF.

The chain couples TRBV6-1 to TRBJ2-5; TRBD2 agrees at 9 bases. The CDR3 has 14 residues. Germline V lookup: CDR1 MNHNS, CDR2 SASEGT. V was pared by 8 bases and J by 4 bases, with 8 bases of the junction left unmatched. The CDR3: CASQSGGKGETQYF. The CDR3 nucleotides are TGTGCCAGCCAGAGCGGGGGGAAGGGAGAGACCCAGTACTTC.

The chain uses TRBV7-6 and TRBJ1-3; D gene uncertain. Between the trimmed V and J ends, which lost 7 bases and 4 bases, there was a span of 17 bases. The CDR3 contains 15 residues. Germline V lookup: CDR1 SGHVS, CDR2 FNYEAQ. In nucleotides, the CDR3 is TGTGCCAGCAAATTACGTGATGGAGCAGGAAACACCATATATTTT. It codes for CASKLRDGAGNTIYF.